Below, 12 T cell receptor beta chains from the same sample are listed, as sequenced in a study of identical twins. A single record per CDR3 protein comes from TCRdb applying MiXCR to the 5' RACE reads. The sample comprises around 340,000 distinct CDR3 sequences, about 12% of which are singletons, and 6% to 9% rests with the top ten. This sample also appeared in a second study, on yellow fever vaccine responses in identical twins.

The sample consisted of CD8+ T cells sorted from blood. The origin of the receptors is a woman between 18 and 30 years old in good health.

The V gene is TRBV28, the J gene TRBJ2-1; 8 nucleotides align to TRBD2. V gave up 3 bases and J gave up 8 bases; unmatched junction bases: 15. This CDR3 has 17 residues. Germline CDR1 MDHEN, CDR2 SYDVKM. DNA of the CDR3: TGTGCCAGCAGTTTGTGGGTATCGGGGGGGCTTTTGGATGAGCAGTTCTTC. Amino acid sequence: CASSLWVSGGLLDEQFF. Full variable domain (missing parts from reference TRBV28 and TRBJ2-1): DVKVTQSSRYLVKRTGEKVFLECVQDMDHENMFWYRQDPGLGLRLIYFSYDVKMKEKGDIPEGYSVSREKKERFSLILESASTNQTSMYLCASSLWVSGGLLDEQFFGPGTRLTVL.

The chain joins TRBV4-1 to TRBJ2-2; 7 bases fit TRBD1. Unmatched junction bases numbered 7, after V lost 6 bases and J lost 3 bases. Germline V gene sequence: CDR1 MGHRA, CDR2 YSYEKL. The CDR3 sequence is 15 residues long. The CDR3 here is CASRHTGAYTGELFF. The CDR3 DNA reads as TGCGCCAGCAGACACACAGGGGCGTACACCGGGGAGCTGTTTTTT.

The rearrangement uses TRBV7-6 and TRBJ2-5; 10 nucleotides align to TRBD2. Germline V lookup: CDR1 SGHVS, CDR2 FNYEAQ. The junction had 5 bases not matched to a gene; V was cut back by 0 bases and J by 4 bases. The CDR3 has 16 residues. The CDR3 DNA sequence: TGTGCCAGCAGCTTAGCATCCAGCGGGGGGGGAGAGACCCAGTACTTC. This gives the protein CASSLASSGGGETQYF. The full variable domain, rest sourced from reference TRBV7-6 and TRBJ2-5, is GAGVSQSPRYKVTKRGQDVALRCDPISGHVSLYWYRQALGQGPEFLTYFNYEAQQDKSGLPNDRFSAERPEGSISTLTIQRTEQRDSAMYRCASSLASSGGGETQYFGPGTRLLVL.

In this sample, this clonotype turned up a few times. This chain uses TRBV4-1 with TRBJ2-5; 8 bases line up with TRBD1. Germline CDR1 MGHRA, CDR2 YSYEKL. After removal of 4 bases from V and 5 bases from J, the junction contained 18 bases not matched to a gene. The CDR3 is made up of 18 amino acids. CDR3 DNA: TGCGCCAGCAGCCCATCTACTTCAGGGGGCCCTCAGCGGGAGACCCAGTACTTC. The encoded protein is CASSPSTSGGPQRETQYF.

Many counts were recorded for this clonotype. CDR3 DNA sequence: TGCAGCGTGGGACTAGGGATGGGGGGCTCCTACGAGCAGTACTTC. It encodes CSVGLGMGGSYEQYF. V gene TRBV29-1 combines with J gene TRBJ2-7; 8 bases map to TRBD2. The V gene end was trimmed by 6 bases and the J gene end by 0 bases; junction bases not matched to a gene: 10. The V gene's germline CDR1 is SQVTM and CDR2 ANQGSEA. The CDR3 consists of 15 residues.

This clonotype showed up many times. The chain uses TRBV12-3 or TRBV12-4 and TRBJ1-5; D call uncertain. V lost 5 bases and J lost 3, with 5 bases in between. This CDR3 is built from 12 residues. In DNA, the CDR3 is TGTGCCAGCAGTGACGACAATCAGCCCCAGCATTTT. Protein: CASSDDNQPQHF.

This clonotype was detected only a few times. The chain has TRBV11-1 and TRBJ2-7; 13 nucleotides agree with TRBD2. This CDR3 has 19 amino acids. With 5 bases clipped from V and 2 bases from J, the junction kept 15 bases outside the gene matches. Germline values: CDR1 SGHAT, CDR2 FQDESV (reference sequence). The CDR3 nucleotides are TGTGCCAGCAGCCGCGAACCGATCCGAACTAGCGGGGGGGCCTACGAGCAGTACGTC. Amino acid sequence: CASSREPIRTSGGAYEQYV.

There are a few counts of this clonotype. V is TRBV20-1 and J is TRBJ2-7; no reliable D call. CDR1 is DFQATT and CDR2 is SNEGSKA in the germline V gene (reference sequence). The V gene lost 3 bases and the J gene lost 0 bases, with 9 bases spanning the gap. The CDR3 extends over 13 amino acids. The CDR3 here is CSARHWTSYEQYV. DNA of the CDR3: TGCAGTGCTAGGCATTGGACCTCCTACGAGCAGTACGTC.

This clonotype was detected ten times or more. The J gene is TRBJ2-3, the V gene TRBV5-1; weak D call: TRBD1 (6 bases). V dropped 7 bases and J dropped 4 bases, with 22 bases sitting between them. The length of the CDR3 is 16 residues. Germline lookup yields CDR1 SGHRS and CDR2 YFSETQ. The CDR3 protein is CASVPSGASYPDTQYF. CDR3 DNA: TGCGCCAGCGTGCCCTCAGGGGCCTCTTACCCAGATACGCAGTATTTT.

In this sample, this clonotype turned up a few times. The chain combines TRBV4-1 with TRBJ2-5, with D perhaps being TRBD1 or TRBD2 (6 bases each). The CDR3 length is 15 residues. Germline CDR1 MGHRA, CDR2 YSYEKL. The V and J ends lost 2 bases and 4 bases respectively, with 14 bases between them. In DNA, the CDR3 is TGCGCCAGCAGCCAAAACGACAGGCGGGGAGAGACCCAGTACTTC. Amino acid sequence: CASSQNDRRGETQYF.

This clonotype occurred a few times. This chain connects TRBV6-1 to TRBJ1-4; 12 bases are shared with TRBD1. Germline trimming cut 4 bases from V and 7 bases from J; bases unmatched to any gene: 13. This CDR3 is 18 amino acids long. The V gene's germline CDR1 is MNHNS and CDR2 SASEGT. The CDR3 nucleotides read TGTGCCAGCAGTGGCCCGGGACAGGGGGCTACCAGCCCTGAAAAACTGTTTTTT. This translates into CASSGPGQGATSPEKLFF.

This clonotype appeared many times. The CDR3 reads CASSLQGQTGELFF. The CDR3 DNA follows: TGCGCCAGCAGCTTGCAGGGACAGACCGGGGAGCTGTTTTTT. The V gene is TRBV5-1, the J gene TRBJ2-2; 7 nucleotides align to TRBD1. The CDR3 covers 14 residues. Unmatched junction bases numbered 2, after V lost 1 base and J lost 5 bases. Germline values: CDR1 SGHRS, CDR2 YFSETQ.